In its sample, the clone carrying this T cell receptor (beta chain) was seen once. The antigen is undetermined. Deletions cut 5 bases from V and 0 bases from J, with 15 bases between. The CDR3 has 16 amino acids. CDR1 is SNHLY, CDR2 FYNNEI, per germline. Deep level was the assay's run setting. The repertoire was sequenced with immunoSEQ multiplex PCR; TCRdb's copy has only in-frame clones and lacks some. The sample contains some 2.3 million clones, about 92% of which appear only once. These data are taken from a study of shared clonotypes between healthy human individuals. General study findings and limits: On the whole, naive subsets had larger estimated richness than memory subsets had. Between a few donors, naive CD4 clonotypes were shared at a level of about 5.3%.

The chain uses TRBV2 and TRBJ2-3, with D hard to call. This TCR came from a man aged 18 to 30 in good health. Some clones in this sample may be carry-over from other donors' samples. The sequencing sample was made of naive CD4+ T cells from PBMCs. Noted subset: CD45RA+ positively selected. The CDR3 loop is CASSWNRATSTDTQYF. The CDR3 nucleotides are TGTGCCAGCAGTTGGAACCGGGCCACTAGCACAGATACGCAGTATTTT.